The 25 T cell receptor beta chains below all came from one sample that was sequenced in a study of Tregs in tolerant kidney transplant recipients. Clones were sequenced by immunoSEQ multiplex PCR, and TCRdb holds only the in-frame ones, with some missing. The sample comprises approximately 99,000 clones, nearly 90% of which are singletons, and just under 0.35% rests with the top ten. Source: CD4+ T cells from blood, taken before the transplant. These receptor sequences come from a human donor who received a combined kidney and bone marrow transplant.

The CDR3 DNA sequence: TGTGCCAGTACCCCCCCCGGACAGACTTATAGCACAGATACGCAGTATTTT. Its protein product is CASTPPGQTYSTDTQYF. The V and J genes are TRBV19 and TRBJ2-3, with a weak D call TRBD1 (6 bases). The CDR3 extends over 17 amino acids. Germline V gives CDR1 LNHDA, CDR2 SQIVND (reference sequence). V shed 7 bases and J shed 0 bases, with 20 bases lying between them.

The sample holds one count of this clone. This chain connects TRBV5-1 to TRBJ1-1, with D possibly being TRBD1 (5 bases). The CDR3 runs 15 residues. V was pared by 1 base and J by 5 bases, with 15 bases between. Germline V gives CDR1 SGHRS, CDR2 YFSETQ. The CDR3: CASSLSGSGRTEAFF. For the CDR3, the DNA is TGCGCCAGCAGCTTGTCCGGTTCAGGGAGGACTGAAGCTTTCTTT.

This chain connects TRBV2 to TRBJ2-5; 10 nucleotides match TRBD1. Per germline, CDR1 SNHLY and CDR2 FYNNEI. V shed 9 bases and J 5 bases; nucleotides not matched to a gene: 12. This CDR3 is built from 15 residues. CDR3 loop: CASSGTGATRETQYF. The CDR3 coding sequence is TGTGCCAGTTCCGGGACAGGGGCTACCAGGGAGACCCAGTACTTC.

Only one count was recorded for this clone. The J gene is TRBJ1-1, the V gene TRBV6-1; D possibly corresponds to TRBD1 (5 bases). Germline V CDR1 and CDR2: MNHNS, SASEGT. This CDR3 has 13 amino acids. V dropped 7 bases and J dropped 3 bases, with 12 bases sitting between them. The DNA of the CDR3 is TGTGCCAGCACCTTCAGGGTTGACACTGAAGCTTTCTTT. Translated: CASTFRVDTEAFF.

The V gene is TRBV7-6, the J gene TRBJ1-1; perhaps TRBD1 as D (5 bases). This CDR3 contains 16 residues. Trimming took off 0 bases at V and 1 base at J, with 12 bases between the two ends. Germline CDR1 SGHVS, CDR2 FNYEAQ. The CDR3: CASSLAPGGTNTEAFF. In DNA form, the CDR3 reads TGTGCCAGCAGCTTAGCCCCGGGGGGTACGAACACTGAAGCTTTCTTT.

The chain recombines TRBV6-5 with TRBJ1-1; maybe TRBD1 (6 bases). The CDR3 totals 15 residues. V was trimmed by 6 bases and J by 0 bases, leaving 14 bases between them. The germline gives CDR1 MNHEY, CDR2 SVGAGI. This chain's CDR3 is CASRGARRVNTEAFF. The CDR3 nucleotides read TGTGCCAGCAGGGGGGCCAGACGGGTGAACACTGAAGCTTTCTTT.

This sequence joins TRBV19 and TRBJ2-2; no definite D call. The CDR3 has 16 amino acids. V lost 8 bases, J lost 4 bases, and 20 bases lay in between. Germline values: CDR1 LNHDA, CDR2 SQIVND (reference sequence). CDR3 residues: CASHLAQHESTGELFF. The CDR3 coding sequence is TGTGCCAGTCATCTCGCTCAACACGAATCCACCGGGGAGCTGTTTTTT.

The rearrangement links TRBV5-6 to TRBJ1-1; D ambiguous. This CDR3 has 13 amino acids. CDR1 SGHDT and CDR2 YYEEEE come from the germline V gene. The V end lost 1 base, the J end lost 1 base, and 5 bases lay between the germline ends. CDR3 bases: TGTGCCAGCAGCTTGACAGCGAACACTGAAGCTTTCTTT. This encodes CASSLTANTEAFF.

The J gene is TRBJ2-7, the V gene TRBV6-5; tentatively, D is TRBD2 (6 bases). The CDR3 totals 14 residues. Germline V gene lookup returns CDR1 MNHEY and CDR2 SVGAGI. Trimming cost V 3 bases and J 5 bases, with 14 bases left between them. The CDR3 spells CASSYPGGRHEQYF. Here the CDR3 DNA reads TGTGCCAGCAGTTATCCCGGAGGGCGGCACGAGCAGTACTTC.

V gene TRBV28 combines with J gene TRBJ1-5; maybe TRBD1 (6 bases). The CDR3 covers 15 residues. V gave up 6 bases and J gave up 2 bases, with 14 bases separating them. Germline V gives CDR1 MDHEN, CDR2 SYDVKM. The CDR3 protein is CASRPWGLGNQPQHF. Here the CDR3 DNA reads TGTGCCAGCAGACCCTGGGGGCTTGGCAATCAGCCCCAGCATTTT.

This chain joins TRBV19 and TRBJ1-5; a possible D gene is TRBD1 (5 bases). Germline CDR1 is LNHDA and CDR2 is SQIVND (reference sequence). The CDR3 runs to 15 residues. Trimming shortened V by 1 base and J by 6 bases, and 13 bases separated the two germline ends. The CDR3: CASSIGGTLIQPQHF. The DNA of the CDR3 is TGTGCCAGTAGTATAGGCGGGACCCTAATTCAGCCCCAGCATTTT.

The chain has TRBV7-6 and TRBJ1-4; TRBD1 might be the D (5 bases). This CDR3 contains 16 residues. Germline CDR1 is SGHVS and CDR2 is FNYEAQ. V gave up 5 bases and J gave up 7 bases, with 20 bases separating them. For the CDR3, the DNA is TGTGCCAGCAGCCCAGAGCGGGGACCCCTCCCTGAAAAACTGTTTTTT. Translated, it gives CASSPERGPLPEKLFF.

CDR3 in DNA: TGTGCCAGCAGGACCCTACAGGGAAGCGGGGAGCTGTTTTTT. This codes for CASRTLQGSGELFF. The chain couples TRBV2 to TRBJ2-2, with D possibly TRBD1 on 6 matching bases. The CDR3 runs to 14 residues. Trimming removed 6 bases from V and 7 bases from J, with 15 bases in between. Germline V lookup: CDR1 SNHLY, CDR2 FYNNEI.

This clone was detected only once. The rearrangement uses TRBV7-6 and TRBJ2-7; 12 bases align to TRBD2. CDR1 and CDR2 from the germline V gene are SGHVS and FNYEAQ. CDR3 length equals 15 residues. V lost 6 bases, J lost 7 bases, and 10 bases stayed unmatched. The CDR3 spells CASSALAGGRGEQYF. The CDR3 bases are TGTGCCAGCAGTGCACTAGCGGGAGGCCGTGGGGAGCAGTACTTC.

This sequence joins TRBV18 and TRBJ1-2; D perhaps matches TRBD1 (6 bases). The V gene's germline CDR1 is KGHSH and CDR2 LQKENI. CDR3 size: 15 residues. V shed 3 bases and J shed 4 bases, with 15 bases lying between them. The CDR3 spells CASSPKDSDFYGYTF. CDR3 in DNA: TGTGCCAGCTCACCGAAGGACAGCGACTTCTATGGCTACACCTTC.

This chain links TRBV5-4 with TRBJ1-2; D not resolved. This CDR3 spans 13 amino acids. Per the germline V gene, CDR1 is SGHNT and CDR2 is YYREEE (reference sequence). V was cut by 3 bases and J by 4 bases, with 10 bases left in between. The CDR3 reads CASSSSDIYGYTF. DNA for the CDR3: TGTGCCAGCAGCTCCTCCGACATCTATGGCTACACCTTC.

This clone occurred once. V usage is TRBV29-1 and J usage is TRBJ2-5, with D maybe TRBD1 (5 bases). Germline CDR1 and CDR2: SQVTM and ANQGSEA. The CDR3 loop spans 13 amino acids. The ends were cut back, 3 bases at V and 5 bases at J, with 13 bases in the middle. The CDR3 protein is CSVEGSRGETQYF. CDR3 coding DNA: TGCAGCGTTGAGGGGTCTAGGGGTGAGACCCAGTACTTC.

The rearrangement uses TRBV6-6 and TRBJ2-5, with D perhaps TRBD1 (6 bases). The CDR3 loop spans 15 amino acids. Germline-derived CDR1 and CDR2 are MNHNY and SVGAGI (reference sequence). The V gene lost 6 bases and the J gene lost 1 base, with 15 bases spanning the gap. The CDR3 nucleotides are TGTGCCAGCAGACGTGACATAGGGGGCCAAGAGACCCAGTACTTC. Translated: CASRRDIGGQETQYF.

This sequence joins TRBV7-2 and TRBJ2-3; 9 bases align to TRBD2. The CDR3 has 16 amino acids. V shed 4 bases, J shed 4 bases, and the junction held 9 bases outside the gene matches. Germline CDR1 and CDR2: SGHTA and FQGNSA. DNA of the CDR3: TGTGCCAGCAGCTCTTATAGTAGCGGGAGTGCAGATACGCAGTATTTT. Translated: CASSSYSSGSADTQYF.

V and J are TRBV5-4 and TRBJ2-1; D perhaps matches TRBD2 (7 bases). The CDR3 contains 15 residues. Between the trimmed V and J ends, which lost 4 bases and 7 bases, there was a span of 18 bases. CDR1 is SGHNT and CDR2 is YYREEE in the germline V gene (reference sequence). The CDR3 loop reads CASSPTGRGLNEQFF. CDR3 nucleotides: TGTGCCAGCAGCCCCACGGGGAGGGGGTTGAATGAGCAGTTCTTC.

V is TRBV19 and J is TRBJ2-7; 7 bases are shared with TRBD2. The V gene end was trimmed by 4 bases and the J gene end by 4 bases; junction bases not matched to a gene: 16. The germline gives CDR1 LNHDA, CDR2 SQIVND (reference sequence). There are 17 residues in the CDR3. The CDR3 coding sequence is TGTGCCAGTAGTACTTCAACGACGGGGGGTGGACTATACGAGCAGTACTTC. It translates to CASSTSTTGGGLYEQYF.

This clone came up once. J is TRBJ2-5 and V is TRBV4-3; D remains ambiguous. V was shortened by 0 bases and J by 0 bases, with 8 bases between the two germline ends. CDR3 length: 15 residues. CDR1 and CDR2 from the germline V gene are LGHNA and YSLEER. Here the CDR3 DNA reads TGCGCCAGCAGCCAAGAGATCCAGTACCAAGAGACCCAGTACTTC. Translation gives CASSQEIQYQETQYF.

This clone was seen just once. The CDR3 is CASSPVVGGGQKTQYF. In DNA, the CDR3 is TGCGCCAGCAGCCCGGTGGTAGGGGGTGGTCAAAAGACCCAGTACTTC. The rearrangement uses TRBV5-1 and TRBJ2-5, with D maybe TRBD1 (6 bases). The V gene lost 4 bases and the J gene lost 6 bases, with 22 bases spanning the gap. Germline values: CDR1 SGHRS, CDR2 YFSETQ. CDR3 length equals 16 residues.

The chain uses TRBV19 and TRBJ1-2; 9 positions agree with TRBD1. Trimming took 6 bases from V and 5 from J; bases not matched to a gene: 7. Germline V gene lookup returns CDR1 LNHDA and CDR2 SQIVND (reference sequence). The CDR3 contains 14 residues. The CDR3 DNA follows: TGTGCCAGTAGGATACAGGGGGCGAAGTATGGCTACACCTTC. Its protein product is CASRIQGAKYGYTF.

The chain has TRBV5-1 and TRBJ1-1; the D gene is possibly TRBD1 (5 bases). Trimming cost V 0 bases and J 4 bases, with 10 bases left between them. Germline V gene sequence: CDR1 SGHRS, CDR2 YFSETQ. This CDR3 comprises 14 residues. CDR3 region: CASSLDWGPTEAFF. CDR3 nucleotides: TGCGCCAGCAGCTTGGATTGGGGCCCCACTGAAGCTTTCTTT.